Listed below are T cell receptor beta chains from one sample, sequenced in a study of T cells in Graves' hyperthyroidism and ophthalmopathy. TCRdb reprocessed the multiplex PCR reads with MiXCR, giving one entry per CDR3 protein. The profile shows fewer than 200,000 distinct CDR3 sequences, over 7.5% of them singletons. The specimen was blood. The receptors shown here come from a woman between 18 and 29 years old with Graves' hyperthyroidism that later progressed to Graves' ophthalmopathy. Each CDR3 is given with its conserved first and last residue. The order of the fields is D gene, J gene, clone size, V gene, CDR3 DNA, CDR3 protein. D genes are given only for firm matches. The listing skips clone size in some rows; elsewhere it reads once, few, many or a size class.

D gene: TRBD1
J gene: TRBJ1-2
clone size: many
V gene: TRBV6-1
CDR3 DNA: TGTGCCAGCAGATTAGGAACCGGGACAGGGCATGGCTACACCTTC
CDR3 protein: CASRLGTGTGHGYTF

D gene: -
J gene: TRBJ1-2
clone size: many
V gene: TRBV18
CDR3 DNA: TGTGCCAGCTCACGCGACAGCTTTTATGGCTACACCTTC
CDR3 protein: CASSRDSFYGYTF

D gene: -
J gene: TRBJ1-4
clone size: many
V gene: TRBV6-1
CDR3 DNA: TGTGCCAGCAGTGTAGGTGGAAATGAAAAACTGTTTTTT
CDR3 protein: CASSVGGNEKLFF

D gene: TRBD2
J gene: TRBJ2-1
clone size: -
V gene: TRBV19
CDR3 DNA: TGTGCCAGTAGTGAACGGACTAGCGGGAATTTCTACAATGAGCAGTTCTTC
CDR3 protein: CASSERTSGNFYNEQFF

D gene: TRBD1
J gene: TRBJ1-1
clone size: many
V gene: TRBV30
CDR3 DNA: TGTGCCTGTAACAGGGGTTTGGTTATGAACACTGAAGCTTTCTTT
CDR3 protein: CACNRGLVMNTEAFF

D gene: -
J gene: TRBJ1-3
clone size: -
V gene: TRBV6-1
CDR3 DNA: TGTGCCAGCACCCGGCCGGGGGTCAACACCATATATTTT
CDR3 protein: CASTRPGVNTIYF

D gene: TRBD1
J gene: TRBJ2-7
clone size: -
V gene: TRBV6-4
CDR3 DNA: TGTGCCAGCAGTGGGGGACAGGGGAAATGCGAGCAGTACTTC
CDR3 protein: CASSGGQGKCEQYF

D gene: -
J gene: TRBJ2-4
clone size: many
V gene: TRBV12-3/TRBV12-4
CDR3 DNA: TGTGCCAGCACTGACAGACTAATAGCCAAAAACATTCAGTACTTC
CDR3 protein: CASTDRLIAKNIQYF

D gene: -
J gene: TRBJ1-5
clone size: many
V gene: TRBV19
CDR3 DNA: TGTGCCAGTAGTATACGGGGGACTGACCAGCCCCAGCATTTT
CDR3 protein: CASSIRGTDQPQHF

D gene: -
J gene: TRBJ2-7
clone size: many
V gene: TRBV5-1
CDR3 DNA: TGCGCCAGCAGCTTGGCAGGGGTCATACTTTACGAGCAGTACTTC
CDR3 protein: CASSLAGVILYEQYF

D gene: -
J gene: TRBJ1-1
clone size: -
V gene: TRBV28
CDR3 DNA: TGTGCCAGCAGGGGGGCTCGCACTGAAGCTTTCTTT
CDR3 protein: CASRGARTEAFF

D gene: -
J gene: TRBJ2-7
clone size: -
V gene: TRBV5-5
CDR3 DNA: TGTGCCAGCAGCTTGGCAGAATTTGGGTCTGGATACGAGCAGTACTTC
CDR3 protein: CASSLAEFGSGYEQYF

D gene: TRBD2
J gene: TRBJ2-7
clone size: few
V gene: TRBV4-2
CDR3 DNA: TGTGCCAGCAGCCATCTAGCGGGAGCTTACGAGCAGTACTTC
CDR3 protein: CASSHLAGAYEQYF

D gene: TRBD2
J gene: TRBJ2-1
clone size: many
V gene: TRBV11-2
CDR3 DNA: TGTGCCAGCAGCCTTGTAGCGGGAGGGCCCAATGAGCAGTTCTTC
CDR3 protein: CASSLVAGGPNEQFF

D gene: -
J gene: TRBJ1-2
clone size: many
V gene: TRBV28
CDR3 DNA: TGTGCCAGCAGTTTTAGGAGGGTCCTGGGCTACACCTTC
CDR3 protein: CASSFRRVLGYTF

D gene: -
J gene: TRBJ2-5
clone size: -
V gene: TRBV4-1
CDR3 DNA: TGCGCCAGCAGCCAGCCTCAAGAGACCCAGCACTTC
CDR3 protein: CASSQPQETQHF

D gene: -
J gene: TRBJ2-6
clone size: many
V gene: TRBV24-1
CDR3 DNA: TGTGCCACCAGTAAGGGACCGAGCTCTGGGGCCAACGTCCTGACTTTC
CDR3 protein: CATSKGPSSGANVLTF

D gene: -
J gene: TRBJ1-1
clone size: many
V gene: TRBV28
CDR3 DNA: TGTGCCAGCAGTTTATCCCCCAGGGGGAACACTGAAGCTTTCTTT
CDR3 protein: CASSLSPRGNTEAFF

D gene: -
J gene: TRBJ2-5
clone size: many
V gene: TRBV27
CDR3 DNA: TGTGCCAGCAGTTCGCCCCGGGCGAGAGAGACCCAGTACTTC
CDR3 protein: CASSSPRARETQYF

D gene: -
J gene: TRBJ2-7
clone size: many
V gene: TRBV29-1
CDR3 DNA: TGCAGCGTTGGGACTACCTCCTACGAGCAGTACTTC
CDR3 protein: CSVGTTSYEQYF

D gene: -
J gene: TRBJ1-1
clone size: many
V gene: TRBV20-1
CDR3 DNA: TGCAGTGCGCAGGGGTTTCAAGACACTGAAGCTTTCTTT
CDR3 protein: CSAQGFQDTEAFF

D gene: -
J gene: TRBJ2-4
clone size: -
V gene: TRBV3-1
CDR3 DNA: TGTGCCAGCAGCCCCCCAGCCAAAAACATTCAGTACTTC
CDR3 protein: CASSPPAKNIQYF

D gene: TRBD2
J gene: TRBJ2-7
clone size: few
V gene: TRBV20-1
CDR3 DNA: TGCAGTGCTACCGGACTAGCCGATTTCTACGAGCAGTACTTC
CDR3 protein: CSATGLADFYEQYF

D gene: -
J gene: TRBJ2-7
clone size: many
V gene: TRBV20-1
CDR3 DNA: TGCAGTGCTACCCCTCTGGTCGAGCAGTACTTC
CDR3 protein: CSATPLVEQYF

D gene: TRBD1
J gene: TRBJ2-7
clone size: many
V gene: TRBV12-3/TRBV12-4
CDR3 DNA: TGTGCCAGCAGTTTTAGGGCGGCAGGGGGCTACGAGCAGTACTTC
CDR3 protein: CASSFRAAGGYEQYF

D gene: -
J gene: TRBJ1-2
clone size: few
V gene: TRBV19
CDR3 DNA: TGTGCCAGTAGTATGACGACAGGAGGTGGCTATGGCTACACCTTC
CDR3 protein: CASSMTTGGGYGYTF

D gene: -
J gene: TRBJ1-2
clone size: many
V gene: TRBV6-1
CDR3 DNA: TGTGCCAGCAGCTTGGGTCGGGCAGCCTATGGCTACACCTTC
CDR3 protein: CASSLGRAAYGYTF

D gene: -
J gene: TRBJ1-1
clone size: many
V gene: TRBV7-8
CDR3 DNA: TGTGCCAGCAGCTTAGACCGCTTATGGACGGACTTACCTTCGAACACTGAAGCTTTCTTT
CDR3 protein: CASSLDRLWTDLPSNTEAFF

D gene: -
J gene: TRBJ1-2
clone size: many
V gene: TRBV6-1
CDR3 DNA: TGTGCCAGCAGGGAGAATACGGGCTACACCTTC
CDR3 protein: CASRENTGYTF

D gene: TRBD1
J gene: TRBJ2-7
clone size: many
V gene: TRBV11-1
CDR3 DNA: TGTGCCAGCAGCCTAACAGGGGTAGACGAGCAGTACTTC
CDR3 protein: CASSLTGVDEQYF

D gene: TRBD2
J gene: TRBJ2-1
clone size: few
V gene: TRBV18
CDR3 DNA: TGTGCCAGCTCGCCTAGCGGGGGGAATGAGCAGTTCTTC
CDR3 protein: CASSPSGGNEQFF

D gene: -
J gene: TRBJ2-1
clone size: many
V gene: TRBV12-5
CDR3 DNA: TGTGCTAGTGGTGCCCCAGGGGCCGACAATGAGCAGTTCTTC
CDR3 protein: CASGAPGADNEQFF

D gene: -
J gene: TRBJ2-5
clone size: many
V gene: TRBV6-2/TRBV6-3
CDR3 DNA: TGTGCCAGCAGTTCCCAAGGGGCGTTTAAACAAGAGACCCAGTACTTC
CDR3 protein: CASSSQGAFKQETQYF

D gene: -
J gene: TRBJ1-1
clone size: many
V gene: TRBV7-8
CDR3 DNA: TGTGCCAGCAGCCACGGAGTTCCTGAAGCTTTCTTT
CDR3 protein: CASSHGVPEAFF

D gene: -
J gene: TRBJ2-3
clone size: many
V gene: TRBV6-1
CDR3 DNA: TGTGCCAGCAGTGAAAGGGACCTGGGACACAGCACAGATACGCAGTATTTT
CDR3 protein: CASSERDLGHSTDTQYF

D gene: TRBD2
J gene: TRBJ2-5
clone size: many
V gene: TRBV18
CDR3 DNA: TGTGCCAGCTCCCCGCGGGAGGCGGAAGAGACCCAGTACTTC
CDR3 protein: CASSPREAEETQYF

D gene: TRBD1
J gene: TRBJ1-2
clone size: many
V gene: TRBV24-1
CDR3 DNA: TGTGCCACCAGCTCGACAGGGAACGGGGACGGCTACACCTTC
CDR3 protein: CATSSTGNGDGYTF

D gene: -
J gene: TRBJ1-5
clone size: many
V gene: TRBV28
CDR3 DNA: TGTACCAGCAGTTTTATTTCGGGAGGACTCCAGCATTTT
CDR3 protein: CTSSFISGGLQHF

D gene: TRBD1
J gene: TRBJ1-4
clone size: -
V gene: TRBV28
CDR3 DNA: TGTGCCAGCAGCTCACTTATGCAGGGGGTTAATGAAAAACTGTTTTTT
CDR3 protein: CASSSLMQGVNEKLFF

D gene: -
J gene: TRBJ1-1
clone size: many
V gene: TRBV19
CDR3 DNA: TGTGCCAGTAGTAAATTCGCGGGGACGAACACTGAAGCTTTCTTT
CDR3 protein: CASSKFAGTNTEAFF

D gene: -
J gene: TRBJ2-1
clone size: many
V gene: TRBV18
CDR3 DNA: TGTGCCAGCTCACCAGGTGGAGGGAGCTCCTACAATGAGCAGTTCTTC
CDR3 protein: CASSPGGGSSYNEQFF

D gene: TRBD2
J gene: TRBJ2-7
clone size: -
V gene: TRBV13
CDR3 DNA: TGTGCCAGCAGCCCAGGACTAGCGGGAGTCTCGGCCTACGAGCAGTACTTC
CDR3 protein: CASSPGLAGVSAYEQYF

D gene: TRBD1
J gene: TRBJ1-2
clone size: -
V gene: TRBV29-1
CDR3 DNA: TGCAGCGTTGTACCGACAGGGGGCGCAGATGGCTACACCTTC
CDR3 protein: CSVVPTGGADGYTF

D gene: TRBD1
J gene: TRBJ2-1
clone size: many
V gene: TRBV5-6
CDR3 DNA: TGTGCCAGCACCCCCAATCTGGGACAGGGGTACCATGAGCAGTTCTTC
CDR3 protein: CASTPNLGQGYHEQFF

D gene: TRBD2
J gene: TRBJ2-5
clone size: -
V gene: TRBV7-9
CDR3 DNA: TGTGCCAGCAGTCATCAACCTGGGCGGGAGGGGGAGACCCAGTACTTC
CDR3 protein: CASSHQPGREGETQYF

D gene: -
J gene: TRBJ2-7
clone size: many
V gene: TRBV7-2
CDR3 DNA: TGTGCCAGCAGCTTAGGGGTCGACGAGCAGTACTTC
CDR3 protein: CASSLGVDEQYF

D gene: -
J gene: TRBJ2-3
clone size: many
V gene: TRBV20-1
CDR3 DNA: TGCAGTGCTAGTTTCGGGGGTAGCGGCTTCACAGATACGCAGTATTTT
CDR3 protein: CSASFGGSGFTDTQYF

D gene: -
J gene: TRBJ1-5
clone size: -
V gene: TRBV5-6
CDR3 DNA: TGTGCCAGCAGCCTAAGGGCTAGCAATCAGCCCCAGCATTTT
CDR3 protein: CASSLRASNQPQHF

D gene: -
J gene: TRBJ1-4
clone size: many
V gene: TRBV3-1
CDR3 DNA: TGTGCCAGCAGCCCCAATCCGGGAGGTTGGGAAAAACTGTTTTTT
CDR3 protein: CASSPNPGGWEKLFF

D gene: TRBD1
J gene: TRBJ2-2
clone size: many
V gene: TRBV7-9
CDR3 DNA: TGTGCCAGCAGCCGCTCGATTCACAGGGGGCCTAGCGGAGGTAACACCGGGGAGCTGTTTTTT
CDR3 protein: CASSRSIHRGPSGGNTGELFF

D gene: -
J gene: TRBJ1-1
clone size: many
V gene: TRBV28
CDR3 DNA: TGTGCCAGCAGTTTTAGTACTGAAGCTTTCTTT
CDR3 protein: CASSFSTEAFF

D gene: TRBD2
J gene: TRBJ2-5
clone size: many
V gene: TRBV2
CDR3 DNA: TGTGCCAGCCGGCTGAGGACTAGCGGGAGGGGCCAAGAGACCCAGTACTTC
CDR3 protein: CASRLRTSGRGQETQYF

D gene: TRBD1
J gene: TRBJ1-2
clone size: -
V gene: TRBV4-1
CDR3 DNA: TGCGCCAGCAGCCAAAACCGGGACAGCTATGGCTACACCTTC
CDR3 protein: CASSQNRDSYGYTF

D gene: TRBD1
J gene: TRBJ1-1
clone size: many
V gene: TRBV28
CDR3 DNA: TGTGCCAGTGGGACAGGTGGGGGCATGGAAATGGCTTTCTTT
CDR3 protein: CASGTGGGMEMAFF

D gene: -
J gene: TRBJ1-5
clone size: few
V gene: TRBV30
CDR3 DNA: TGTGCCTGGAGTATTCAACAGGGTGGAGGGGCCAATCAGCCCCAGCATTTT
CDR3 protein: CAWSIQQGGGANQPQHF

D gene: TRBD1
J gene: TRBJ1-1
clone size: many
V gene: TRBV19
CDR3 DNA: TGTGCCAGTAGTATCAGACAGGGTTCGGACACTGAAGCTTTCTTT
CDR3 protein: CASSIRQGSDTEAFF

D gene: -
J gene: TRBJ2-7
clone size: many
V gene: TRBV10-3
CDR3 DNA: TGTGCCATAAGTGATCACAGGTGGGCAGAATACGAGCAGTACTTC
CDR3 protein: CAISDHRWAEYEQYF

D gene: -
J gene: TRBJ2-1
clone size: few
V gene: TRBV7-3
CDR3 DNA: TGTGCCAGCGGCCCCAGGGGTGAGCAGTTCTTC
CDR3 protein: CASGPRGEQFF

D gene: TRBD1
J gene: TRBJ1-6
clone size: -
V gene: TRBV20-1
CDR3 DNA: TGCAGTGCTATGGGGGCTACAGGGGGCTTCGATTTACCCCTCCACTTT
CDR3 protein: CSAMGATGGFDLPLHF